A selection of T cell receptor beta chains follows, all from one sample in a study of identical twins. TCRdb called the 5' RACE reads again in MiXCR, with one record for every CDR3 protein. The sample holds around 1.7 million distinct CDR3 sequences, less than 35% seen once. The sample was cord blood. The source of these receptors is a newborn girl in good health. Each CDR3 is given with its conserved first and last residue. The D gene is left open where the match is weak. The size field is filled for only some rows; it gives once, few, many or a size class.

v_gene	abundance	d_gene	j_gene	CDR3nt	CDR3aa
TRBV28	few	TRBD1	TRBJ1-6	TGTGCCAGCAGATCGGGACAGAATAATTCACCCCTCCACTTT	CASRSGQNNSPLHF
TRBV12-3/TRBV12-4	NA	NA	TRBJ1-3	TGTGCCAGCAGCCAGAGAAACACCATATATTTT	CASSQRNTIYF
TRBV24-1	many	NA	TRBJ1-4	TGTGCCACCAGTGATCCCTCGGGGCCCGAAAAACTGTTTTTT	CATSDPSGPEKLFF
TRBV10-3	few	TRBD1	TRBJ1-2	TGTGCCATCAGTGAGTCGAGAGGGGGCGTCGACTATGGCTACACCTTC	CAISESRGGVDYGYTF
TRBV13	NA	NA	TRBJ1-2	TGTGCCAGCAGCTTAGTCAGGCGCGATCGCTATGGCTACACCTTC	CASSLVRRDRYGYTF
TRBV29-1	NA	NA	TRBJ2-2	TGCAGCGTAGCCACCGGGGCGCGCACCGGGGAGCTGTTTTTT	CSVATGARTGELFF
TRBV12-3/TRBV12-4	few	NA	TRBJ1-2	TGTGCCAGCAGTACTACAGTGCCAGGACGCGGGGTACGCTACACCTTC	CASSTTVPGRGVRYTF
TRBV2	many	TRBD2	TRBJ2-1	TGTGCCAGCAGAGAAGCTAGCGGATCCTACAATGAGCAGTTCTTC	CASREASGSYNEQFF
TRBV12-1	NA	NA	TRBJ1-1	NA	CASSFGRGAEAFF
TRBV6-6	few	TRBD1	TRBJ2-4	TGTGCCAGCATCTCCGGGGGACAGGGAGGAGGCATTCAGTACTTC	CASISGGQGGGIQYF
TRBV6-6	NA	NA	TRBJ2-2	TGTGCCAGCAAGATACGACAGTCGAACACCGGGGAGCTGTTTTTT	CASKIRQSNTGELFF
TRBV20-1	NA	TRBD2	TRBJ2-2	TGCAGTGCTAGAGGGAGAATAGCGGGAGTACGGACCGGGGAGCTGTTTTTT	CSARGRIAGVRTGELFF
TRBV10-3	few	TRBD1	TRBJ1-2	TGTGCCATCACCTACAGGGGGCCTAACTATGGCTACACCTTC	CAITYRGPNYGYTF
TRBV7-9	NA	TRBD1	TRBJ1-4	TGTGCCAGCAGCCCACAGGGGTTTACAACTAATGAAAAACTGTTTTTT	CASSPQGFTTNEKLFF
TRBV4-2	few	NA	TRBJ2-2	TGTGCCAGCAGCCAAGATTACGGCGGGGAGCTGTTTTTT	CASSQDYGGELFF
TRBV7-9	few	TRBD1	TRBJ2-6	TGTGCCAGCAGTTCTTGGACAGGGAATCCCCCTCTCTCTGGGGCCAACGTCCTGACTTTC	CASSSWTGNPPLSGANVLTF
TRBV7-2	NA	TRBD2	TRBJ2-7	TGTGCCAGCAGCACTCGAGCGGGACTAGCGGCCAACGAGCAGTACTTC	CASSTRAGLAANEQYF
TRBV20-1	NA	TRBD1	TRBJ1-1	TGCAGTGCTAGAGATTCTGGGACAGGGCGGACTGAAGCTTTCTTT	CSARDSGTGRTEAFF
TRBV5-1	many	TRBD1	TRBJ2-3	TGCGCCAGCAGCACCGGACAGGGAGAGGGCACAGATACGCAGTATTTT	CASSTGQGEGTDTQYF
TRBV20-1	NA	TRBD2	TRBJ2-7	TGCAGTGCTAGAGTTAGCGGGGGGTCCCTGTCCTACAATGAGCAGTACTTC	CSARVSGGSLSYNEQYF